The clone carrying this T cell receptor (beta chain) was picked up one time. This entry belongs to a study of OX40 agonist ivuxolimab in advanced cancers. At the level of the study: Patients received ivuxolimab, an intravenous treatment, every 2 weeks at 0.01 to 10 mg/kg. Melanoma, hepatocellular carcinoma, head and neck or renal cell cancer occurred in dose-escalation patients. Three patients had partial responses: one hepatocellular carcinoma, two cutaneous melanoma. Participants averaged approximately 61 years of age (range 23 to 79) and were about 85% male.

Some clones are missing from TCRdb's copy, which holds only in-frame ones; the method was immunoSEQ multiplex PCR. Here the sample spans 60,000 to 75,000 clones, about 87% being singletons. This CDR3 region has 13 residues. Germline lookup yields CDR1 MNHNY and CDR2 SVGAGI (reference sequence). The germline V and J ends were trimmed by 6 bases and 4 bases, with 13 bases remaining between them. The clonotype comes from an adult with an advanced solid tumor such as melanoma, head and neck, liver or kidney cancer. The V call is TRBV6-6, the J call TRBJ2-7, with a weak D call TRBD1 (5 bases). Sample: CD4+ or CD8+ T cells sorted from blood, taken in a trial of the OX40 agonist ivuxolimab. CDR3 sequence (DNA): TGTGCCAGCAGCCGCGACAGACATTACGAGCAGTACTTC. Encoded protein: CASSRDRHYEQYF.